This T cell receptor beta chain was identified during a study of CD8 T cells in ankylosing spondylitis. General study results and limits: Clones that were linked to disease were CD8+ and were relatively rare in peripheral blood. One TCR beta motif, made up of roughly 8 highly homologous variants, appeared characteristic of ankylosing spondylitis blood.

Points on this clonotype: The antigen remains unidentified.

TCRdb analysed the 5' RACE reads with MiXCR anew, one entry per CDR3 protein. The repertoire holds approximately 150,000 distinct CDR3 sequences, with under 35% as singletons. The sequencing input was synovial fluid, either unsorted or a sorted T cell fraction (not recorded which). This TCR was sampled from a male donor with ankylosing spondylitis.

CDR3 DNA sequence: TGTGCCAGCAGTTTAAGCGGGAGCACGTATTTT. This sequence encodes CASSLSGSTYF. The chain recombines TRBV28 with TRBJ2-3; 8 bases fit TRBD2. From germline, CDR1 is MDHEN and CDR2 SYDVKM. The J segment lost 14 bases and the V segment lost 2 bases, leaving 3 bases of the junction unmatched. There are 11 residues in the CDR3.